The 28 T cell receptor beta chains listed next were all sequenced from one sample in a study of T cell repertoires in cytomegalovirus infection. Each CDR3 protein is one row after TCRdb ran MiXCR on the reads. The table includes about 770,000 distinct CDR3 sequences, just under 30% detected once. No antigens are known for them. Specimen: cultured CD8+ T cells from PBMCs, collected from culture after CMV antigen stimulation. Every receptor here comes from a human donor in good health (CMV status not recorded). Some clones in this sample may be carry-over from other donors' samples.

This clonotype was observed many times. This chain links TRBV5-4 with TRBJ1-1; TRBD1 might be the D (5 bases). The CDR3 consists of 17 residues. V lost 4 bases and J lost 8, with 27 bases in between. Germline CDR1 and CDR2: SGHNT and YYREEE (reference sequence). As DNA, the CDR3 is TGTGCCAGCAGCCTCCTGAGTTGGAGGGGTGAACAGTGGGAAGCTTTCTTT. This gives the protein CASSLLSWRGEQWEAFF.

This clonotype was detected only a few times. The V gene is TRBV3-1, the J gene TRBJ2-7; D is unclear. This CDR3 is built from 14 residues. With 3 bases removed from V and 3 bases from J, the gap between germline ends came to 12 bases. CDR1 is LGHDT, CDR2 YNNKEL, per germline (reference sequence). The CDR3 loop reads CASSHWQQVYEQYF. The CDR3 coding sequence is TGTGCCAGCAGCCACTGGCAGCAAGTCTACGAGCAGTACTTC.

This clonotype was observed a handful of times. The V gene is TRBV20-1, the J gene TRBJ1-1; no firm D call. Germline lookup yields CDR1 DFQATT and CDR2 SNEGSKA (reference sequence). The CDR3 has 11 residues. V was clipped by 3 bases and J by 9 bases, with 11 bases between them. CDR3 in DNA: TGCAGTGCTAGGGAAGAGGAGAAAGCTTTCTTT. It codes for CSAREEEKAFF.

This clonotype was counted a few times. This chain joins TRBV11-3 and TRBJ2-2, with a weak D call TRBD2 (5 bases). V was clipped by 5 bases and J by 4 bases, with 11 bases between them. Germline-derived CDR1 and CDR2 are SGHNT and YENEEA. The length of the CDR3 is 14 residues. The CDR3: CASSMDEGTGELFF. The CDR3 nucleotides read TGTGCCAGCAGCATGGACGAGGGCACCGGGGAGCTGTTTTTT. The whole variable domain, filled in from reference TRBV11-3 and TRBJ2-2, reads EAGVVQSPRYKIIEKKQPVAFWCNPISGHNTLYWYLQNLGQGPELLIRYENEEAVDDSQLPKDRFSAERLKGVDSTLKIQPAELGDSAVYLCASSMDEGTGELFFGEGSRLTVL.

This chain joins TRBV7-9 and TRBJ2-7; 10 positions agree with TRBD2. The CDR3 contains 18 residues. The V gene end was trimmed by 0 bases and the J gene end by 3 bases; junction bases not matched to a gene: 11. Germline values: CDR1 SEHNR, CDR2 FQNEAQ (reference sequence). CDR3 loop: CASSLAALAGRPSYEQYF. In nucleotides, the CDR3 is TGTGCCAGCAGCTTAGCCGCACTAGCGGGGCGTCCTAGCTACGAGCAGTACTTC.

This clonotype was seen a handful of times. This sequence joins TRBV10-3 and TRBJ2-1; D remains unclear. The CDR3 is 14 residues long. Germline CDR1 is ENHRY and CDR2 is SYGVKD. V was pared by 2 bases and J by 7 bases, with 12 bases between. CDR3 coding DNA: TGTGCCATCAGTGAGGACTTCCAAACGAATGAGCAGTTCTTC. Amino acids: CAISEDFQTNEQFF.

This chain joins TRBV5-4 and TRBJ1-1; 7 bases are a match to TRBD1. From germline, CDR1 is SGHNT and CDR2 YYREEE (reference sequence). J gave up 1 base and V 3 bases, and 9 bases lay outside the gene matches. The CDR3 has 16 amino acids. Here the CDR3 DNA reads TGTGCCAGCAGCTCCGGGACAGTGAATTGGAACACTGAAGCTTTCTTT. Protein sequence: CASSSGTVNWNTEAFF.

Turning to this clonotype: Just one base apart from a much larger clone, this may be a read error. The gene calls are TRBV7-2 and TRBJ2-3; 11 nucleotides align to TRBD2. This CDR3 spans 15 amino acids. The germline V gene encodes CDR1 SGHTA and CDR2 FQGNSA. V gave up 5 bases and J gave up 6 bases; unmatched junction bases: 7. The CDR3 loop is CASSPSGGHPDTQYF. In DNA, the CDR3 is TGTGCCAGCAGCCCTAGCGGGGGGCACCCCGATACGCAGTATTTT.

The chain has TRBV6-2 or TRBV6-3 and TRBJ2-1, with TRBD2 as a possible D gene (5 bases). This CDR3 spans 17 amino acids. V was shortened by 5 bases and J by 6 bases, with 23 bases between the two germline ends. Germline lookup yields CDR1 MNHEY and CDR2 SVGEGT. The CDR3 region has the DNA TGTGCCAGCAGTCCTTCACTTCTCGACTACACCGGCAATGAGCAGTTCTTC. Encoded protein: CASSPSLLDYTGNEQFF.

This clonotype was observed a few times. The genes are TRBV10-3 and TRBJ1-2; no definite D call. CDR3 length equals 13 residues. The V end lost 3 bases, the J end lost 2 bases, and 7 bases lay between the germline ends. Germline V CDR1 and CDR2: ENHRY, SYGVKD. CDR3 bases: TGTGCCATCAGTGATGAGGAGAACTATGGCTACACCTTC. Its translation is CAISDEENYGYTF.

The chain couples TRBV18 to TRBJ2-1; D may be TRBD1 or TRBD2 (5 bases each). The CDR3 is 17 residues long. V lost 3 bases and J 4 bases, leaving 19 bases between the germline ends. Per the germline V gene, CDR1 is KGHSH and CDR2 is LQKENI. CDR3 loop: CASSPGEGRKVYNEQFF. The CDR3 DNA is TGTGCCAGCTCACCGGGAGAGGGGCGAAAGGTGTACAATGAGCAGTTCTTC.

This clonotype was counted ten times or more. The chain links TRBV19 to TRBJ1-1, with 9 bases that match TRBD1. J was trimmed by 6 bases and V by 6 bases; bases with no gene match: 5. Germline V gene lookup returns CDR1 LNHDA and CDR2 SQIVND (reference sequence). The CDR3 covers 13 residues. The CDR3 DNA follows: TGTGCCAGTAGCTTAACAGGGGGCGCTGAAGCTTTCTTT. Residues: CASSLTGGAEAFF.

With regard to this clonotype: At one end, the junction sequence differs from germline, possibly due to a read error. The V and J genes are TRBV7-7 and TRBJ2-1, with no clear D. The CDR3 sequence is 14 residues long. Germline CDR1 is SSHAT and CDR2 is FNYEAQ (reference sequence). CDR3 coding DNA: TGTGCTAGCAGCTTAGATCCCTCCAGCAATGAGCAGTTCTTC. Residues: CASSLDPSSNEQFF.

The rearrangement uses TRBV20-1 and TRBJ2-1; D is unresolved. CDR1 and CDR2 (germline): DFQATT, SNEGSKA (reference sequence). With 7 bases removed from V and 2 bases from J, the gap between germline ends came to 12 bases. This CDR3 is 13 amino acids long. The CDR3 sequence: CSGLAPTYNEQFF. The DNA for the CDR3 is TGCAGTGGTTTAGCCCCGACCTACAATGAGCAGTTCTTC.

The CDR3: CASSPGTTINYEQYF. CDR3 nucleotide sequence: TGTGCCAGCAGCCCGGGGACAACCATAAACTACGAGCAGTACTTC. V and J are TRBV5-5 and TRBJ2-7; tentatively, D is TRBD1 (6 bases). This CDR3 has 15 residues. Trimming took off 4 bases at V and 3 bases at J, with 17 bases between the two ends. Germline CDR1 SGHKS, CDR2 YYEKEE (reference sequence).

The chain has TRBV7-8 and TRBJ2-3, with 11 bases identical to TRBD2. In germline, CDR1 is SGHVS, CDR2 FQNEAQ. The CDR3 totals 18 residues. V trimming: 2 bases; J trimming: 5 bases; junction bases outside the gene matches: 12. DNA for the CDR3: TGTGCCAGCAGCTTACCCGTAGCGGGGGGGAAAGGGGTAGATACGCAGTATTTT. It yields the protein CASSLPVAGGKGVDTQYF.

This clonotype was detected a few times. This chain connects TRBV7-3 to TRBJ1-3, with D possibly matching TRBD1 (5 bases). Germline assignment: CDR1 SGHTA and CDR2 FQGTGA. The CDR3 has 16 residues. The ends were cut back, 4 bases at V and 2 bases at J, with 15 bases in the middle. CDR3 bases: TGTGCCAGCAGCTCCGGCGGTCAGGGAGCTGGAAACACCATATATTTT. Amino acids: CASSSGGQGAGNTIYF.

The rearrangement joins TRBV7-2 to TRBJ1-2; D is uncertain. Germline assignment: CDR1 SGHTA and CDR2 FQGNSA. This CDR3 contains 17 residues. The V end lost 2 bases, the J end lost 2 bases, and 18 bases lay between the germline ends. In nucleotides, the CDR3 is TGTGCCAGCAGCTTAAAGTATTTGGGATACTCAAACTATGGCTACACCTTC. This sequence encodes CASSLKYLGYSNYGYTF.

This clonotype was seen many times. V usage is TRBV7-9 and J usage is TRBJ2-5, with a tentative D call TRBD2 (5 bases). Per germline, CDR1 SEHNR and CDR2 FQNEAQ (reference sequence). V lost 4 bases, J lost 4 bases, and 10 bases lay in between. The CDR3 is 13 amino acids. CDR3 in amino acids: CASSSRTPETQYF. The CDR3, as DNA: TGTGCCAGCAGCTCTCGGACTCCAGAGACCCAGTACTTC.

The chain carries TRBV27 and TRBJ1-1; TRBD1 might be the D (6 bases). V gave up 5 bases and J gave up 0 bases, with 13 bases separating them. Germline CDR1 and CDR2: MNHEY and SMNVEV (reference sequence). The CDR3 is 15 amino acids. In DNA, the CDR3 is TGTGCCAGCAGTCTTGGGGGGCGGTTGAACACTGAAGCTTTCTTT. Protein product: CASSLGGRLNTEAFF.

The chain employs TRBV4-1 and TRBJ1-5; the D gene is possibly TRBD1 (6 bases). Germline CDR1 reads MGHRA; CDR2 reads YSYEKL. This CDR3 has 16 residues. Trimming pared 0 bases from V and 1 base from J, leaving 10 bases between. The CDR3 reads CASSQDMGGSNQPQHF. The CDR3 region has the DNA TGCGCCAGCAGCCAAGATATGGGGGGCAGCAATCAGCCCCAGCATTTT.

This clonotype was detected ten times or more. This chain uses TRBV28 with TRBJ1-2; D gene uncertain. The length of the CDR3 is 11 residues. The germline V gene encodes CDR1 MDHEN and CDR2 SYDVKM. Trimming removed 8 bases at V and 8 bases at J, with 12 bases between. The DNA for the CDR3 is TGTGCCAGCCTGGCGTTAAGGGGCTACACCTTC. Its translation is CASLALRGYTF.

The chain is built from TRBV10-3 and TRBJ2-3, with D uncertain. The CDR3 contains 16 residues. The V gene's germline CDR1 is ENHRY and CDR2 SYGVKD. The V gene lost 0 bases and the J gene lost 0 bases, with 10 bases spanning the gap. CDR3 bases: TGTGCCATCAGTGAGTCCTTGGGCCAAAGCACAGATACGCAGTATTTT. This translates into CAISESLGQSTDTQYF.

This clonotype occurred once. The chain couples TRBV19 to TRBJ2-3; 12 nucleotides align to TRBD2. This CDR3 has 15 residues. Germline V lookup: CDR1 LNHDA, CDR2 SQIVND (reference sequence). After removal of 7 bases from V and 5 bases from J, the junction contained 7 bases not matched to a gene. The CDR3 spells CASTPSGLAGDTQYF. For the CDR3, the DNA is TGTGCCAGTACCCCATCGGGACTAGCGGGAGATACGCAGTATTTT.

The chain carries TRBV11-2 and TRBJ2-5, with a possible D match to TRBD2 (6 bases). The CDR3 consists of 16 residues. V lost 1 base and J lost 5, with 17 bases in between. CDR1 and CDR2 (germline): SGHAT, FQNNGV. CDR3 protein: CASSLVSSDLGETQYF. The CDR3 region has the DNA TGTGCCAGCAGCTTAGTTTCTAGCGACCTGGGGGAGACCCAGTACTTC.

Concerning this clonotype: Since no conserved phenylalanine or tryptophan closes the CDR3, a read error is the likely cause. This chain links TRBV7-6 with TRBJ2-1; the match to TRBD1 covers 7 bases. The CDR3 length is 14 residues. CDR1 SGHVS and CDR2 FNYEAQ come from the germline V gene. V lost 5 bases, J lost 5 bases, and 6 bases stayed unmatched. In DNA, the CDR3 is TGTGCCAGCAGCCCCCGTACAGGGGACAATGAGCAGTTCCTC. Amino acid sequence: CASSPRTGDNEQFL.

The V call is TRBV7-6, the J call TRBJ2-5, with TRBD1 matching over 7 bases. CDR1 is SGHVS, CDR2 FNYEAQ, per germline. The CDR3 is made up of 18 amino acids. Trimming cost V 2 bases and J 2 bases; bases outside gene matches: 14. CDR3: CASSLRTAGGRGQETQYF. The CDR3 DNA is TGTGCCAGCAGCTTAAGGACTGCAGGGGGTAGGGGACAAGAGACCCAGTACTTC.

V gene TRBV19 combines with J gene TRBJ2-1, with 8 bases aligning to TRBD2. J gave up 5 bases and V 6 bases, and 12 bases lay outside the gene matches. This CDR3 is 16 amino acids long. Germline assignment: CDR1 LNHDA and CDR2 SQIVND (reference sequence). The CDR3 DNA sequence: TGTGCCAGTAGCCGCTCCAACCGGGGGGGCCACAATGAGCAGTTCTTC. It codes for CASSRSNRGGHNEQFF.